What follows are 21 T cell receptor beta chains derived from one specimen sequenced in a study of OX40 agonist ivuxolimab in advanced cancers. Measured with immunoSEQ multiplex PCR; TCRdb has only the in-frame clones, and not every one. The table has roughly 25,000 clones, around 80% seen once; the top ten hold about 1.5%. The specimen was CD4+ or CD8+ T cells sorted from blood, collected in a trial of the OX40 agonist ivuxolimab. These receptors were obtained from an adult with an advanced solid tumor such as melanoma, head and neck, liver or kidney cancer.

The chain joins TRBV28 to TRBJ1-1, with 7 positions matching TRBD1. The length of the CDR3 is 14 residues. V was clipped by 6 bases and J by 6 bases; unmatched bases: 10. Germline V CDR1 and CDR2: MDHEN, SYDVKM. This chain's CDR3 is CASRSGGPGAEAFF. The CDR3 coding sequence is TGTGCCAGCAGGTCAGGGGGGCCTGGAGCTGAAGCTTTCTTT.

The count of this clone is one. V is TRBV18 and J is TRBJ2-5, with 9 bases aligning to TRBD1. CDR3 size: 14 residues. The germline CDR1 and CDR2 sequences are KGHSH and LQKENI. After removal of 6 bases from V and 5 bases from J, the junction contained 7 bases not matched to a gene. The CDR3 loop reads CASSPTGGAETQYF. Here the CDR3 DNA reads TGTGCCAGCTCCCCTACAGGGGGCGCGGAGACCCAGTACTTC.

V and J are TRBV7-3 and TRBJ1-1, with 8 bases fitting TRBD1. This CDR3 has 14 amino acids. The germline gives CDR1 SGHTA, CDR2 FQGTGA. The ends lost 5 bases at V and 1 base at J; junction bases unmatched: 3. CDR3 sequence reads: CASSPGQANTEAFF. In DNA, the CDR3 is TGTGCCAGCAGCCCGGGACAGGCGAACACTGAAGCTTTCTTT.

This clone was recorded once. This specimen includes other DNA sequences encoding the same CDR3. The chain has TRBV19 and TRBJ1-5; 8 bases agree with TRBD1. The V segment lost 6 bases and the J segment 7 bases; nucleotides outside the gene matches: 5. Per the germline V gene, CDR1 is LNHDA and CDR2 is SQIVND (reference sequence). The CDR3 sequence is 13 residues long. The CDR3 loop reads CASSDRGIQPQHF. The CDR3 DNA reads as TGTGCCAGTAGCGACAGGGGAATACAGCCCCAGCATTTT.

The chain couples TRBV2 to TRBJ1-1; perhaps TRBD1 as D (6 bases). The CDR3 runs 13 residues. Germline loops: CDR1 SNHLY, CDR2 FYNNEI. Between the trimmed V and J ends, which lost 5 bases and 2 bases, there was a span of 9 bases. CDR3 region: CASSLQGNTEAFF. CDR3 DNA: TGTGCCAGCAGTCTACAGGGAAACACTGAAGCTTTCTTT.

A word on this clone: Other DNA sequences within the sample encode an identical CDR3. The chain combines TRBV9 with TRBJ1-1; weak D call: TRBD1 (6 bases). V lost 2 bases to trimming and J lost 3 bases, with 8 bases between them. Germline V lookup: CDR1 SGDLS, CDR2 YYNGEE. This CDR3 has 13 residues. Written as DNA, the CDR3 is TGTGCCAGCAGCGTGAAGGGGGACACTGAAGCTTTCTTT. Residues: CASSVKGDTEAFF.

This chain links TRBV7-2 with TRBJ1-5, with D maybe TRBD1 (5 bases). In germline, CDR1 is SGHTA, CDR2 FQGNSA. CDR3 length: 14 amino acids. Trimming took off 5 bases at V and 5 bases at J, with 13 bases between the two ends. The CDR3 nucleotides read TGTGCCAGCAGCGCGAGGGGCGGGGATCAGCCCCAGCATTTT. Its translation is CASSARGGDQPQHF.

This clone was observed a single time. This chain joins TRBV4-3 and TRBJ2-5; D is unresolved. This CDR3 region has 16 residues. With 1 base removed from V and 5 bases from J, the gap between germline ends came to 17 bases. The V gene's germline CDR1 is LGHNA and CDR2 YSLEER. The CDR3 DNA follows: TGCGCCAGCAGCCAAGGTGGGGTCCAACGTGGGGAGACCCAGTACTTC. The encoded protein is CASSQGGVQRGETQYF.

The gene calls are TRBV5-6 and TRBJ2-5, with D uncertain. Trimming stripped 4 bases from V and 0 bases from J, with 10 bases between. This CDR3 is 14 amino acids long. Per the germline V gene, CDR1 is SGHDT and CDR2 is YYEEEE. CDR3 sequence reads: CASSRIGYQETQYF. The CDR3 DNA sequence: TGTGCCAGCAGCCGCATTGGGTACCAAGAGACCCAGTACTTC.

This chain joins TRBV7-2 and TRBJ2-2; 13 bases agree with TRBD2. Trimming cost V 7 bases and J 7 bases; bases outside gene matches: 9. Germline V gene data show CDR1 as SGHTA and CDR2 as FQGNSA. This CDR3 contains 16 residues. The CDR3 loop is CASKTGLAGVIGELFF. The CDR3 DNA reads TGTGCCAGCAAAACCGGACTAGCGGGAGTAATCGGGGAGCTGTTTTTT.

The V and J genes are TRBV19 and TRBJ2-3, with TRBD1 identical over 7 bases. The CDR3 extends over 15 amino acids. Germline-derived CDR1 and CDR2 are LNHDA and SQIVND (reference sequence). The V segment lost 6 bases and the J segment 1 base; nucleotides outside the gene matches: 7. CDR3: CASSRQGWGTDTQYF. The CDR3 bases are TGTGCCAGTAGCCGACAGGGTTGGGGCACAGATACGCAGTATTTT. Looking up the rest from reference TRBV19 and TRBJ2-3 gives the full variable domain: DGGITQSPKYLFRKEGQNVTLSCEQNLNHDAMYWYRQDPGQGLRLIYYSQIVNDFQKGDIAEGYSVSREKKESFPLTVTSAQKNPTAFYLCASSRQGWGTDTQYFGPGTRLTVL.

DNA for the CDR3: TGCAGCGTCCCCGGTTCGGGTGGGTATGGCTACACCTTC. Its protein product is CSVPGSGGYGYTF. The chain uses TRBV29-1 and TRBJ1-2; D not resolved. The CDR3 is 13 amino acids. Looked up from germline, CDR1 is SQVTM and CDR2 is ANQGSEA. V gave up 6 bases and J gave up 5 bases, with 16 bases separating them.

This chain connects TRBV6-1 to TRBJ2-7, with D hard to call. Germline V gives CDR1 MNHNS, CDR2 SASEGT. There are 14 residues in the CDR3. The V gene lost 2 bases and the J gene lost 0 bases, with 8 bases spanning the gap. CDR3 nucleotides: TGTGCCAGCAGTGAACAGGCTGACTCCTACGAGCAGTACTTC. Amino acid sequence: CASSEQADSYEQYF.

V and J are TRBV5-1 and TRBJ1-4; D may be TRBD1 (6 bases). V lost 5 bases to trimming and J lost 2 bases, with 10 bases between them. The length of the CDR3 is 14 residues. The germline V gene has CDR1 SGHRS and CDR2 YFSETQ. The CDR3 DNA reads as TGCGCCAGCAGTCCGGACAGCACTAATGAAAAACTGTTTTTT. As protein: CASSPDSTNEKLFF.

The chain uses TRBV28 and TRBJ2-1; possible D gene TRBD2, 5 bases. V shed 1 base and J shed 1 base, with 11 bases lying between them. Germline V gene sequence: CDR1 MDHEN, CDR2 SYDVKM. The CDR3 contains 16 residues. Here the CDR3 DNA reads TGTGCCAGCAGTTTATTCGCGGGCGGTTCCTACAATGAGCAGTTCTTC. Translating it yields CASSLFAGGSYNEQFF.

This clone was observed once. V usage is TRBV6-6 and J usage is TRBJ1-5, with 11 positions matching TRBD1. V was clipped by 6 bases and J by 6 bases; unmatched bases: 7. Germline assignment: CDR1 MNHNY and CDR2 SVGAGI (reference sequence). This CDR3 has 15 amino acids. DNA for the CDR3: TGTGCCAGCAGATTCCGGGACAGGGGGGTTCAGCCCCAGCATTTT. Residues: CASRFRDRGVQPQHF.

The chain recombines TRBV10-3 with TRBJ2-1; 8 bases are shared with TRBD2. This CDR3 spans 18 amino acids. Germline V CDR1 and CDR2: ENHRY, SYGVKD. V lost 0 bases to trimming and J lost 6 bases; unmatched junction nucleotides: 13. In nucleotides, the CDR3 is TGTGCCATCAGTGAGTCGGTTACGGGGGGGGCCTATCTCAATGAGCAGTTCTTC. Its protein is CAISESVTGGAYLNEQFF.

The V call is TRBV14, the J call TRBJ1-3; D is ambiguous. V dropped 2 bases and J dropped 4 bases, with 3 bases sitting between them. CDR1 and CDR2 (germline): SGHDN, FVKESK. The CDR3 spans 12 residues. CDR3 region: CASSQQGNTIYF. In DNA, the CDR3 is TGTGCCAGCAGCCAACAGGGAAACACCATATATTTT.

This clone was detected only once. This chain links TRBV7-8 with TRBJ1-2; TRBD1 is a possible D gene (6 bases). V was cut by 0 bases and J by 7 bases, with 12 bases left in between. The CDR3 is made up of 14 amino acids. CDR1 and CDR2 (germline): SGHVS, FQNEAQ. In nucleotides, the CDR3 is TGTGCCAGCAGCTTAGCGTCGGCAGGGGCTGGCTACACCTTC. It specifies CASSLASAGAGYTF.

Only a few counts were recorded for this clone. The chain has TRBV18 and TRBJ1-6; tentatively, D is TRBD1 (5 bases). The CDR3 sequence is 14 residues long. Between the trimmed V and J ends, which lost 5 bases and 5 bases, there was a span of 10 bases. The germline V gene encodes CDR1 KGHSH and CDR2 LQKENI. The chain's CDR3 is CASSTDKDNSPLHF. The CDR3 DNA is TGTGCCAGCTCAACGGACAAAGATAATTCACCCCTCCACTTT. Combining the CDR3 with reference TRBV18 and TRBJ1-6 gives the whole variable domain NAGVMQNPRHLVRRRGQEARLRCSPMKGHSHVYWYRQLPEEGLKFMVYLQKENIIDESGMPKERFSAEFPKEGPSILRIQQVVRGDSAAYFCASSTDKDNSPLHFGNGTRLTVT.

The genes are TRBV4-3 and TRBJ2-7; 10 bases map to TRBD1. This CDR3 comprises 14 residues. Germline CDR1 and CDR2: LGHNA and YSLEER. Germline trimming cut 4 bases from V and 6 bases from J; bases unmatched to any gene: 6. The CDR3 sequence is CASSPWTGGGEQYF. For the CDR3, the DNA is TGCGCCAGCAGCCCATGGACAGGGGGTGGCGAGCAGTACTTC.